This T cell receptor beta chain was sequenced during a study of T-cell memory formation after mild COVID-19. TCRdb used MiXCR to reprocess the 5' RACE reads, holding one entry per CDR3 protein. The sample has fewer than 35,000 distinct CDR3 sequences, about 16% seen once. In this sample, this clonotype turned up many times. V was clipped by 5 bases and J by 5 bases, with 12 bases between them. Germline V gives CDR1 GTSNPN, CDR2 SVGIG (reference sequence). This CDR3 region has 12 residues. This rearrangement joins TRBV30 to TRBJ2-5; tentative D call: TRBD2 (6 bases). This TCR derives from an adult who had mild COVID-19 (a few samples of this study predate the infection). Cell type and time point are not known. The material sequenced was PBMCs or a T cell subset sorted from them (not recorded which). This chain's CDR3 is CAWEEGTETQYF. The CDR3 DNA follows: TGTGCCTGGGAGGAGGGTACCGAGACCCAGTACTTC.